Shown below are 20 T cell receptor beta chains from a single sample sequenced in a study of metastatic and nonmetastatic thyroid tumors. TCRdb used MiXCR to call clones anew from the PCR reads. The sample has 15,000 to 20,000 clones; about 30% are singletons. Nobody among the patients had been given any treatment before thyroid surgery. The specimen was adjacent normal tissue. The receptors originated from a female donor with papillary thyroid cancer or a benign thyroid nodule (not recorded which). Some clones in this sample may be carry-over from other donors' samples.

The CDR3 is CSANTGWYEQYF. CDR3 bases: TGCAGTGCTAATACAGGGTGGTACGAGCAGTACTTC. The chain combines TRBV20-1 with TRBJ2-7; the D gene is possibly TRBD1 (6 bases). The CDR3 is made up of 12 amino acids. Germline lookup yields CDR1 DFQATT and CDR2 SNEGSKA (reference sequence). The ends were cut back, 4 bases at V and 4 bases at J, with 11 bases in the middle.

The chain is built from TRBV7-3 and TRBJ2-7; the match to TRBD2 covers 7 bases. The length of the CDR3 is 13 residues. The V segment lost 3 bases and the J segment 5 bases; nucleotides outside the gene matches: 4. CDR1 is SGHTA and CDR2 is FQGTGA in the germline V gene. The CDR3 DNA follows: TGTGCCAGCAGCTTGGGAGGGAGAGACGAGCAGTACTTC. Translation gives CASSLGGRDEQYF.

This clone came up a few times. The CDR3 loop reads CASSSRTSGSGNYNEQFF. In DNA, the CDR3 is TGTGCCAGCAGTTCGAGGACTAGCGGGAGCGGTAACTACAATGAGCAGTTCTTC. The genes are TRBV6-2 or TRBV6-3 and TRBJ2-1, with TRBD2 identical over 13 bases. CDR1 is MNHEY and CDR2 is SVGEGT in the germline V gene. The V gene end was trimmed by 4 bases and the J gene end by 3 bases; junction bases not matched to a gene: 9. There are 18 residues in the CDR3.

This clone was seen repeatedly, ten times or more. The J gene is TRBJ2-2, the V gene TRBV20-1; D possibly corresponds to TRBD2 (6 bases). Germline CDR1 and CDR2: DFQATT and SNEGSKA (reference sequence). V lost 3 bases and J 1 base, leaving 12 bases between the germline ends. CDR3 length: 15 amino acids. CDR3 sequence (DNA): TGCAGTGCTAGGCGGGACTGGGGGAACACCGGGGAGCTGTTTTTT. Residues: CSARRDWGNTGELFF.

The chain's CDR3 is CSASTSGGPKNEQYF. The CDR3 DNA reads as TGCAGTGCTAGTACTAGCGGGGGTCCCAAAAACGAGCAGTACTTC. The chain uses TRBV20-1 and TRBJ2-7; 11 bases are a match to TRBD2. This CDR3 is built from 15 residues. Trimming cost V 3 bases and J 5 bases; bases outside gene matches: 9. Germline CDR1 is DFQATT and CDR2 is SNEGSKA (reference sequence).

Within the sample, this clone is medium-sized (0.01 to 0.1%). The V call is TRBV30, the J call TRBJ1-1; D is ambiguous. There are 13 residues in the CDR3. Germline V lookup: CDR1 GTSNPN, CDR2 SVGIG (reference sequence). Trimming took off 3 bases at V and 0 bases at J, with 8 bases between the two ends. CDR3 sequence reads: CAWREGLNTEAFF. The CDR3 nucleotides read TGTGCCTGGAGAGAGGGCTTGAACACTGAAGCTTTCTTT.

The sample holds a few counts of this clone. CDR3 sequence reads: CATSDPRQGAYEQYF. The CDR3 nucleotides read TGTGCCACCAGTGATCCCCGACAGGGAGCCTACGAGCAGTACTTC. The V gene is TRBV24-1, the J gene TRBJ2-7; 7 bases map to TRBD1. This CDR3 is built from 15 residues. The germline gives CDR1 KGHDR, CDR2 SFDVKD. J lost 2 bases, V lost 3 bases, and 6 bases had no gene match.

V is TRBV15 and J is TRBJ2-5, with D perhaps matching TRBD1 or TRBD2 (6 bases each). Germline V gene data show CDR1 as LNHNV and CDR2 as YYDKDF (reference sequence). Trimming took off 2 bases at V and 5 bases at J, with 9 bases between the two ends. The CDR3 totals 13 residues. CDR3 sequence (DNA): TGTGCCACCAGCAGACTAGGGGGGGAGACCCAGTACTTC. It specifies CATSRLGGETQYF.

This clone was seen more than once but under ten times. The chain has TRBV5-1 and TRBJ1-1, with D unresolved. The CDR3 runs 15 residues. V was shortened by 0 bases and J by 1 base, with 10 bases between the two germline ends. From germline, CDR1 is SGHRS and CDR2 YFSETQ. CDR3 bases: TGCGCCAGCAGCTTGGAGGACCCAAGGAACACTGAAGCTTTCTTT. Translation gives CASSLEDPRNTEAFF.

CDR3 loop: CASSLRGRGYYEQYF. CDR3 in DNA: TGTGCCAGCAGTTTACGCGGGAGGGGATACTACGAGCAGTACTTC. The chain employs TRBV27 and TRBJ2-7; 9 nucleotides agree with TRBD2. Trimming at V came to 2 bases and at J to 3 bases, leaving 5 bases not matched to a gene. The CDR3 is 15 residues long. CDR1 MNHEY and CDR2 SMNVEV come from the germline V gene (reference sequence).

This clone was observed a handful of times. The chain has TRBV2 and TRBJ2-3; the D gene is possibly TRBD1 (5 bases). Trimming left V 4 bases short and J 5 bases short, with 13 bases between. The germline V gene has CDR1 SNHLY and CDR2 FYNNEI. The length of the CDR3 is 14 residues. The CDR3 DNA reads as TGTGCCAGCAGTGGGGGCGCAAGGGAAGATACGCAGTATTTT. Amino acids: CASSGGAREDTQYF.

This clone is termed medium-sized. J is TRBJ1-4 and V is TRBV19; perhaps TRBD1 as D (5 bases). The CDR3 runs to 14 residues. V gave up 3 bases and J gave up 6 bases, with 11 bases separating them. Germline loops: CDR1 LNHDA, CDR2 SQIVND (reference sequence). CDR3: CASSIGGGDEKLFF. The DNA of the CDR3 is TGTGCCAGTAGTATTGGAGGAGGGGATGAAAAACTGTTTTTT.

Within the sample, this clone is medium-sized. As DNA, the CDR3 is TGTGCCAGCAGCCGTGAGATGAACACCGGGGAGCTGTTTTTT. Residues: CASSREMNTGELFF. The chain employs TRBV28 and TRBJ2-2; D is undetermined. This CDR3 region has 14 residues. Per the germline V gene, CDR1 is MDHEN and CDR2 is SYDVKM. V was clipped by 6 bases and J by 1 base, with 9 bases between them.

V usage is TRBV11-2 and J usage is TRBJ2-2; D uncertain. The germline gives CDR1 SGHAT, CDR2 FQNNGV. V shed 7 bases and J shed 2 bases, with 20 bases lying between them. The length of the CDR3 is 17 residues. The CDR3 protein is CASTSPHATDNTGELFF. The CDR3 DNA reads TGTGCCAGCACCTCTCCCCACGCGACGGACAACACCGGGGAGCTGTTTTTT.

This clone showed up many times. The V and J genes are TRBV7-9 and TRBJ1-2, with TRBD1 as a possible D gene (5 bases). V dropped 5 bases and J dropped 8 bases, with 15 bases sitting between them. Per the germline V gene, CDR1 is SEHNR and CDR2 is FQNEAQ (reference sequence). This CDR3 spans 13 amino acids. The CDR3 region is CASSLGMSGGYTF. The CDR3 DNA sequence: TGTGCCAGCAGCCTCGGGATGTCAGGGGGCTACACCTTC. Full variable domain (remainder filled in from reference TRBV7-9 and TRBJ1-2): DTGVSQNPRHKITKRGQNVTFRCDPISEHNRLYWYRQTLGQGPEFLTYFQNEAQLEKSRLLSDRFSAERPKGSFSTLEIQRTEQGDSAMYLCASSLGMSGGYTFGSGTRLTVV.

The rearrangement links TRBV30 to TRBJ2-5, with 7 bases lining up with TRBD2. This CDR3 spans 14 amino acids. V dropped 4 bases and J dropped 7; count of bases not matched to a gene: 12. The V gene's germline CDR1 is GTSNPN and CDR2 SVGIG (reference sequence). This chain's CDR3 is CAWKGVRGWGTQYF. CDR3 DNA: TGTGCCTGGAAAGGCGTGCGGGGGTGGGGGACCCAGTACTTC.

This clone has ten or more counts. CDR3 amino acids: CSARTGGWTNEKLFF. In DNA, the CDR3 is TGCAGTGCAAGAACAGGGGGCTGGACTAATGAAAAACTGTTTTTT. V is TRBV20-1 and J is TRBJ1-4, with 9 bases lining up with TRBD1. The V segment lost 6 bases and the J segment 2 bases; nucleotides outside the gene matches: 7. Germline CDR1 reads DFQATT; CDR2 reads SNEGSKA (reference sequence). The CDR3 has 15 residues.

This clone was picked up many times. V gene TRBV2 combines with J gene TRBJ1-5, with unresolved D. Germline lookup yields CDR1 SNHLY and CDR2 FYNNEI. The CDR3 runs 13 residues. The germline V and J ends were trimmed by 2 bases and 10 bases, with 12 bases remaining between them. CDR3 residues: CASSENGRSPQHF. CDR3 nucleotides: TGTGCCAGCAGTGAAAATGGTAGGTCACCCCAGCATTTT.

This clone is deemed medium-sized. The rearrangement uses TRBV28 and TRBJ1-2; 10 positions agree with TRBD1. Losses at the gene ends were 4 bases for V and 6 bases for J; bases not matched to a gene: 2. This CDR3 contains 13 residues. Germline loops: CDR1 MDHEN, CDR2 SYDVKM. CDR3 DNA sequence: TGTGCCAGCAGTTCCGGACAGGGGGATGGCTACACCTTC. It specifies CASSSGQGDGYTF.

This clone has just a few counts. The chain couples TRBV28 to TRBJ1-1; the D is unclear. Between the trimmed V and J ends, which lost 2 bases and 0 bases, there was a span of 10 bases. CDR1 is MDHEN, CDR2 SYDVKM, per germline. The CDR3 runs to 15 residues. The CDR3 loop reads CASSLVWTVNTEAFF. CDR3 bases: TGTGCCAGCAGTTTAGTATGGACCGTGAACACTGAAGCTTTCTTT.